This T cell receptor beta chain was observed in a study of monozygotic twins with inflammatory bowel disease. TCRdb reprocessed the 5' RACE reads; each CDR3 protein has one entry and no DNA is given. The sample includes some 170,000 distinct CDR3 sequences. Study results and caveats: Among the T cells, different subtypes could not be distinguished.

Whole blood served as the source of total RNA, and no T cell sorting took place. Germline V gene data show CDR1 as DFQATT and CDR2 as SNEGSKA (reference sequence). The CDR3 covers 17 residues. Of note for this clonotype: The antigen remains unidentified.

V gene TRBV20-1 combines with J gene TRBJ1-5; without DNA, the TCRdb call of TRBD1 cannot be checked. The clonotype comes from a human donor with ulcerative colitis or Crohn's disease, or a healthy co-twin of an affected twin (not recorded which). Sequenced: blood. The CDR3 sequence: CSARDAGRSFSNQPQHF.